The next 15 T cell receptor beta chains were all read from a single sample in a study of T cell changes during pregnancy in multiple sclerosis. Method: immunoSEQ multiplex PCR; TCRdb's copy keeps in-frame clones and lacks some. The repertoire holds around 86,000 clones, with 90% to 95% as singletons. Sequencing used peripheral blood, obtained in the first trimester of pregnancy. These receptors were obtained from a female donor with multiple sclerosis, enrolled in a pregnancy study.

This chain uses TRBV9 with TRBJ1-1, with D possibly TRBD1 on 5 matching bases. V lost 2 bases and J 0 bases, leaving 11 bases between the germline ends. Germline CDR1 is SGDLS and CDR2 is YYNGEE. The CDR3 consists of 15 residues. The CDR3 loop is CASSVGGDLNTEAFF. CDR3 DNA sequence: TGTGCCAGCAGCGTGGGGGGGGACCTGAACACTGAAGCTTTCTTT.

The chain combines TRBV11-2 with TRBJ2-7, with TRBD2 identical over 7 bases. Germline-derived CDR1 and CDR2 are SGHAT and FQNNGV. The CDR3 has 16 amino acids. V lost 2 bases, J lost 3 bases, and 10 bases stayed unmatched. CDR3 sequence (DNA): TGTGCCAGCAGCTTACGTAGGGGTAGCGGGCACTACGAGCAGTACTTC. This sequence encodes CASSLRRGSGHYEQYF.

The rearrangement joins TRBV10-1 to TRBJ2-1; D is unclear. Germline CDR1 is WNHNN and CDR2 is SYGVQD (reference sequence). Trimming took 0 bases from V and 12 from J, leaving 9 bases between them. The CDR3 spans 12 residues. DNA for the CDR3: TGCGCCAGCAGTGAGTCGAAATCCGGGCAGTTCTTC. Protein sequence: CASSESKSGQFF.

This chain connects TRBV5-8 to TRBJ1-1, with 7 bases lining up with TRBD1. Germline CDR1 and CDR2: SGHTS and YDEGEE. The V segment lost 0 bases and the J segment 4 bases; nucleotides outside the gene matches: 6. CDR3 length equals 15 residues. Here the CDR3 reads CASSLVTGSATEAFF. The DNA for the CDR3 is TGTGCCAGCAGCTTGGTGACAGGGTCGGCCACTGAAGCTTTCTTT.

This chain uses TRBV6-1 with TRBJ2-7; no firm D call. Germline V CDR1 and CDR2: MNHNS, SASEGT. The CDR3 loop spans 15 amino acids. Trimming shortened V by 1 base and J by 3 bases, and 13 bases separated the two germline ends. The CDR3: CASSEGQSGSYEQYF. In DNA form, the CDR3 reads TGTGCCAGCAGTGAAGGTCAGTCAGGAAGCTACGAGCAGTACTTC.

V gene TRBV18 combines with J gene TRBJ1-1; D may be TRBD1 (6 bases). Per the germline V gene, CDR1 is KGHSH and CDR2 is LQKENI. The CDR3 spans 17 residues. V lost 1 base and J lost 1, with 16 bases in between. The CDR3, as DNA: TGTGCCAGCTCACCACAAGGTGCACAGGGACAGAACACTGAAGCTTTCTTT. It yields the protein CASSPQGAQGQNTEAFF. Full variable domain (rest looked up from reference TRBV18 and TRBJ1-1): NAGVMQNPRHLVRRRGQEARLRCSPMKGHSHVYWYRQLPEEGLKFMVYLQKENIIDESGMPKERFSAEFPKEGPSILRIQQVVRGDSAAYFCASSPQGAQGQNTEAFFGQGTRLTVV.

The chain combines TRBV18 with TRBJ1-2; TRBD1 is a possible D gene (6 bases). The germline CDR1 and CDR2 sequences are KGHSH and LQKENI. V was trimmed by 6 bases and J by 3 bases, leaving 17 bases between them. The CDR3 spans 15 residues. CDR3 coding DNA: TGTGCCAGCTCTCTGTCGGACAGATCTCACTATGGCTACACCTTC. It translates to CASSLSDRSHYGYTF.

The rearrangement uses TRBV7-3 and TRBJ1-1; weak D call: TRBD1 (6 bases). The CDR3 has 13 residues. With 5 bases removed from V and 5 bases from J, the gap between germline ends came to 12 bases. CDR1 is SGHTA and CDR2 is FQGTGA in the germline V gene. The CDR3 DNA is TGTGCCAGCAGCCTAGGGGGTAAAACTGAAGCTTTCTTT. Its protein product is CASSLGGKTEAFF.

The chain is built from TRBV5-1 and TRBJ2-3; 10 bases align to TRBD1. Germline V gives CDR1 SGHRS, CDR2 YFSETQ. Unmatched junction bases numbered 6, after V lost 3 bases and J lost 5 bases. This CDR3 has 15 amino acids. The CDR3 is CASSSDRGLGDTQYF. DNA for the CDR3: TGCGCCAGCAGCTCCGACAGGGGGCTGGGAGATACGCAGTATTTT.

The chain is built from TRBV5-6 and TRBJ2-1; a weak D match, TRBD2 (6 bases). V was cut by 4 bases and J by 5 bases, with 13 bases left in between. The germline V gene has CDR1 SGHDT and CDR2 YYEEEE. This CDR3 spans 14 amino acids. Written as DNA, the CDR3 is TGTGCCAGCAGCCCGGGGAGGTGGAACAATGAGCAGTTCTTC. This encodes CASSPGRWNNEQFF.

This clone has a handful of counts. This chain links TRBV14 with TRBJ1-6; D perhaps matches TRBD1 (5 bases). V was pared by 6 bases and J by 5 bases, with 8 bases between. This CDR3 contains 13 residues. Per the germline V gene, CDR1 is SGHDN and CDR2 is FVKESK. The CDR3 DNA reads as TGTGCCAGCAGACAGGTAGATAATTCACCCCTCCACTTT. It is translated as CASRQVDNSPLHF.

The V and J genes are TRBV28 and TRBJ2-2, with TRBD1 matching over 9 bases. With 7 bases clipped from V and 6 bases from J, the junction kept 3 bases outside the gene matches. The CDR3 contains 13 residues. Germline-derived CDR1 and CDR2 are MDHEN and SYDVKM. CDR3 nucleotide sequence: TGTGCCAGCACCCGGACAGGGGCCGGGGAGCTGTTTTTT. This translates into CASTRTGAGELFF. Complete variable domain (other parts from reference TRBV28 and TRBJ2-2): DVKVTQSSRYLVKRTGEKVFLECVQDMDHENMFWYRQDPGLGLRLIYFSYDVKMKEKGDIPEGYSVSREKKERFSLILESASTNQTSMYLCASTRTGAGELFFGEGSRLTVL.

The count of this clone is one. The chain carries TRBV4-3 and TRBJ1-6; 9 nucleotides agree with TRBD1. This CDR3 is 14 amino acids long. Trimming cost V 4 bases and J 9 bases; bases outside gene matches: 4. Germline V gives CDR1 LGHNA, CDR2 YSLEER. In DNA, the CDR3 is TGCGCCAGCAGCCGGGACAGGGAAAGTTCACCCCTCCACTTT. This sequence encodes CASSRDRESSPLHF.

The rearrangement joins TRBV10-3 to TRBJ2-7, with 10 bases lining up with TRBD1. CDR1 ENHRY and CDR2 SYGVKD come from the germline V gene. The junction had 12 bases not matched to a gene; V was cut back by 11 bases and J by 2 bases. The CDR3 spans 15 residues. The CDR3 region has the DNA TGTGCCGCCATCGGGGGACAGGGGTTTCCCTACGAGCAGTACTTC. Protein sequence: CAAIGGQGFPYEQYF.

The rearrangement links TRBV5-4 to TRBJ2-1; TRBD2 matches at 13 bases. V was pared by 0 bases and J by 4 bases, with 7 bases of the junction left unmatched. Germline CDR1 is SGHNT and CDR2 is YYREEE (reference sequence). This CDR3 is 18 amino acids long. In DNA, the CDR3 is TGTGCCAGCAGCTTGGGACGGACTAGCGGGAGTCCTTACAATGAGCAGTTCTTC. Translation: CASSLGRTSGSPYNEQFF.